Below are 27 T cell receptor beta chains sequenced from a single sample in a study of cytotoxic CD8 clonotypes in ibrutinib-treated CLL. Repertoires were generated with immunoSEQ multiplex PCR, while TCRdb's copy carries only in-frame clones and drops some. The sample contains about 34,000 clones, 69% of which appear only once. This material consisted of PBMCs, taken before ibrutinib treatment. The receptors here all came from a human donor with chronic lymphocytic leukemia.

V gene TRBV4-1 combines with J gene TRBJ1-3; 9 nucleotides line up with TRBD1. CDR3 size: 15 residues. CDR1 and CDR2 (germline): MGHRA, YSYEKL. The ends lost 4 bases at V and 2 bases at J; junction bases unmatched: 3. The CDR3 nucleotides read TGCGCCAGCAGCCTGAGGGACAGGGCTGGAAACACCATATATTTT. This gives the protein CASSLRDRAGNTIYF.

V gene TRBV14 combines with J gene TRBJ2-1; 12 bases are shared with TRBD1. Germline loops: CDR1 SGHDN, CDR2 FVKESK. Germline trimming cut 4 bases from V and 7 bases from J; bases unmatched to any gene: 8. The CDR3 runs to 16 residues. In DNA form, the CDR3 reads TGTGCCAGCAGCCCCTGGGACAGGGGGCGCGGGAATGAGCAGTTCTTC. Its protein is CASSPWDRGRGNEQFF.

The gene calls are TRBV2 and TRBJ2-4, with 7 bases that match TRBD1. This CDR3 region has 14 residues. Germline-derived CDR1 and CDR2 are SNHLY and FYNNEI. V was clipped by 10 bases and J by 2 bases; unmatched bases: 8. The DNA of the CDR3 is TGTGCCACACAAGGGACAGACTCCAAAAACATTCAGTACTTC. Translating it yields CATQGTDSKNIQYF.

V usage is TRBV27 and J usage is TRBJ2-7; 11 bases map to TRBD2. Germline V CDR1 and CDR2: MNHEY, SMNVEV (reference sequence). Unmatched junction bases numbered 8, after V lost 6 bases and J lost 1 base. This CDR3 comprises 16 residues. The chain's CDR3 is CASRLLAGGGSYEQYF. CDR3 sequence (DNA): TGTGCCAGCAGGCTGCTAGCGGGAGGTGGATCCTACGAGCAGTACTTC.

This clone was recorded a few times. V usage is TRBV28 and J usage is TRBJ2-3, with a tentative D call TRBD1 (6 bases). V dropped 5 bases and J dropped 3 bases, with 6 bases sitting between them. The germline CDR1 and CDR2 sequences are MDHEN and SYDVKM. CDR3 length: 12 amino acids. As DNA, the CDR3 is TGTGCCAGCAGTCAGGGGACAGATACGCAGTATTTT. This translates into CASSQGTDTQYF.

The gene calls are TRBV9 and TRBJ2-7; 11 bases are a match to TRBD1. The germline V gene has CDR1 SGDLS and CDR2 YYNGEE. Trimming took 4 bases from V and 4 from J; bases not matched to a gene: 7. The CDR3 loop spans 15 amino acids. In DNA, the CDR3 is TGTGCCAGCAGCCCAGATGGACAGGGGGCTTACGAGCAGTACTTC. This sequence encodes CASSPDGQGAYEQYF.

The chain is built from TRBV6-5 and TRBJ1-4; maybe TRBD1 (6 bases). V was cut by 0 bases and J by 7 bases, with 15 bases left in between. This CDR3 has 16 residues. Germline V gives CDR1 MNHEY, CDR2 SVGAGI. CDR3 nucleotides: TGTGCCAGCAGTTACTCGAGCTGGGGGCGTCGTGAAAAACTGTTTTTT. Protein: CASSYSSWGRREKLFF.

The chain is built from TRBV7-9 and TRBJ2-5, with 9 bases identical to TRBD1. This CDR3 region has 17 residues. Germline V gene sequence: CDR1 SEHNR, CDR2 FQNEAQ (reference sequence). The V and J ends lost 2 bases and 3 bases, in that order; junction bases with no gene match: 10. DNA for the CDR3: TGTGCCAGCAGCTTACCCGTGTACAGGGGGCTGAAAGAGACCCAGTACTTC. The encoded protein is CASSLPVYRGLKETQYF.

J is TRBJ2-7 and V is TRBV4-1, with D perhaps TRBD2 (6 bases). The V gene lost 1 base and the J gene lost 3 bases, with 7 bases spanning the gap. This CDR3 contains 13 residues. Germline CDR1 is MGHRA and CDR2 is YSYEKL. The CDR3 nucleotides read TGCGCCAGCAGCCAAGCGGGGGACTACGAGCAGTACTTC. The encoded protein is CASSQAGDYEQYF.

This rearrangement joins TRBV30 to TRBJ2-7; no reliable D call. This CDR3 is 12 amino acids long. Germline lookup yields CDR1 GTSNPN and CDR2 SVGIG (reference sequence). The V end lost 2 bases, the J end lost 5 bases, and 10 bases lay between the germline ends. The CDR3: CAWSLVWDEQYF. The CDR3 DNA is TGTGCCTGGAGTCTTGTGTGGGACGAGCAGTACTTC.

This clone was observed once. The rearrangement joins TRBV7-9 to TRBJ1-4; a weak D match, TRBD1 (5 bases). V was trimmed by 4 bases and J by 5 bases, leaving 17 bases between them. The CDR3 totals 16 residues. Germline V gene lookup returns CDR1 SEHNR and CDR2 FQNEAQ (reference sequence). CDR3 nucleotides: TGTGCCAGCAGCTCCATTTTCGGACACACGAATGAAAAACTGTTTTTT. Translation gives CASSSIFGHTNEKLFF.

The chain joins TRBV2 to TRBJ2-1, with D possibly being TRBD2 (6 bases). Trimming took off 4 bases at V and 4 bases at J, with 14 bases between the two ends. There are 15 residues in the CDR3. The V gene's germline CDR1 is SNHLY and CDR2 FYNNEI. This CDR3 reads CASSGVLATYNEQFF. The CDR3 coding sequence is TGTGCCAGCAGTGGGGTACTAGCAACATACAATGAGCAGTTCTTC.

The V and J genes are TRBV5-6 and TRBJ2-7; D may be TRBD2 (5 bases). CDR1 and CDR2 from the germline V gene are SGHDT and YYEEEE. V was shortened by 1 base and J by 3 bases, with 14 bases between the two germline ends. The CDR3 covers 15 residues. CDR3 region: CASSLLEDVYYEQYF. The CDR3 nucleotides read TGTGCCAGCAGCTTGCTGGAGGACGTTTACTACGAGCAGTACTTC.

The chain links TRBV30 to TRBJ1-2; a possible D gene is TRBD1 (5 bases). This CDR3 contains 14 residues. V shed 1 base and J shed 0 bases, with 9 bases lying between them. The germline V gene encodes CDR1 GTSNPN and CDR2 SVGIG (reference sequence). CDR3 amino acids: CAWSGQTANYGYTF. DNA of the CDR3: TGTGCCTGGAGTGGACAGACAGCTAACTATGGCTACACCTTC.

V and J are TRBV18 and TRBJ2-3; D possibly corresponds to TRBD2 (5 bases). Germline lookup yields CDR1 KGHSH and CDR2 LQKENI. V lost 3 bases, J lost 2 bases, and 9 bases lay in between. The CDR3 contains 14 residues. CDR3 DNA: TGTGCCAGCTCACCCCGGGGTTACACAGATACGCAGTATTTT. This encodes CASSPRGYTDTQYF.

V is TRBV19 and J is TRBJ2-6; D tentatively fits TRBD1 or TRBD2 (5 bases each). Germline V gene data show CDR1 as LNHDA and CDR2 as SQIVND (reference sequence). The CDR3 totals 15 residues. The V end was cut by 5 bases, the J end by 4 bases, with 12 bases between. The DNA of the CDR3 is TGTGCCAGTAGTTCCCCCGGGGCCGGGGCCAACGTCCTGACTTTC. Its protein product is CASSSPGAGANVLTF.

The V gene is TRBV11-2, the J gene TRBJ2-7; TRBD2 might be the D (5 bases). This CDR3 region has 14 residues. V was trimmed by 3 bases and J by 2 bases, leaving 11 bases between them. CDR1 and CDR2 from the germline V gene are SGHAT and FQNNGV. CDR3 coding DNA: TGTGCCAGCAGCTTCGGGCAGCGGCCCTACGAGCAGTACTTC. Translated: CASSFGQRPYEQYF.

V and J are TRBV5-8 and TRBJ2-2; no clear D gene. Per the germline V gene, CDR1 is SGHTS and CDR2 is YDEGEE. The V end was cut by 4 bases, the J end by 4 bases, with 14 bases between. This CDR3 comprises 15 residues. CDR3 residues: CASSLSPSVTGELFF. The CDR3, as DNA: TGTGCCAGCAGCCTATCACCGTCTGTCACCGGGGAGCTGTTTTTT.

The rearrangement joins TRBV4-2 to TRBJ2-3; 12 bases are shared with TRBD2. CDR3 length equals 19 residues. CDR1 and CDR2 (germline): LGHNA, YNFKEQ. Losses at the gene ends were 4 bases for V and 2 bases for J; bases not matched to a gene: 13. CDR3 sequence (DNA): TGTGCCAGCAGCCTTGAACTAGCGGGGGGCCGGGCGGCCACAGATACGCAGTATTTT. Its protein is CASSLELAGGRAATDTQYF.

The chain's CDR3 is CASSEGGGYTGELFF. In nucleotides, the CDR3 is TGTGCCAGCAGCGAAGGAGGGGGATACACCGGGGAGCTGTTTTTT. The chain uses TRBV5-4 and TRBJ2-2, with D perhaps assigned TRBD1 or TRBD2 (6 bases each). Germline CDR1 and CDR2: SGHNT and YYREEE (reference sequence). The V and J ends lost 4 bases and 3 bases respectively, with 13 bases between them. CDR3 size: 15 residues. Together with reference TRBV5-4 and TRBJ2-2, the CDR3 gives the full variable domain: ETGVTQSPTHLIKTRGQQVTLRCSSQSGHNTVSWYQQALGQGPQFIFQYYREEENGRGNFPPRFSGLQFPNYSSELNVNALELDDSALYLCASSEGGGYTGELFFGEGSRLTVL.

A few counts support this clone. The chain employs TRBV13 and TRBJ2-5; D gene unclear. This CDR3 is 12 amino acids long. V lost 4 bases to trimming and J lost 0 bases, with 3 bases between them. Germline loops: CDR1 PRHDT, CDR2 FYEKMQ (reference sequence). Here the CDR3 reads CASSSYQETQYF. DNA of the CDR3: TGTGCCAGCAGCTCGTACCAAGAGACCCAGTACTTC.

The V call is TRBV29-1, the J call TRBJ1-2; D call uncertain. The CDR3 length is 12 residues. Germline values: CDR1 SQVTM, CDR2 ANQGSEA. V was cut by 0 bases and J by 1 base, with 3 bases left in between. DNA for the CDR3: TGCAGCGTTGAAGATCTTAACTATGGCTACACCTTC. It yields the protein CSVEDLNYGYTF.

This clone was seen only a few times. J is TRBJ1-2 and V is TRBV30, with D possibly being TRBD1 (5 bases). Trimming removed 0 bases from V and 7 bases from J, with 12 bases in between. Germline lookup yields CDR1 GTSNPN and CDR2 SVGIG (reference sequence). The CDR3 loop spans 13 amino acids. DNA of the CDR3: TGTGCCTGGAGTGTTTCCGGGACTCGTGGCTACACCTTC. Its translation is CAWSVSGTRGYTF. Combining the CDR3 with reference TRBV30 and TRBJ1-2 gives the whole variable domain SQTIHQWPATLVQPVGSPLSLECTVEGTSNPNLYWYRQAAGRGLQLLFYSVGIGQISSEVPQNLSASRPQDRQFILSSKKLLLSDSGFYLCAWSVSGTRGYTFGSGTRLTVV.

The chain recombines TRBV9 with TRBJ2-7; 8 bases are a match to TRBD2. The V and J ends lost 5 bases and 2 bases, in that order; junction bases with no gene match: 9. The CDR3 runs 15 residues. The germline V gene has CDR1 SGDLS and CDR2 YYNGEE. As DNA, the CDR3 is TGTGCCAGCAGTCCCAGCGGGGGTAGGGCCTACGAGCAGTACTTC. Translating gives CASSPSGGRAYEQYF.

The chain joins TRBV5-1 to TRBJ2-3; 9 bases line up with TRBD2. Germline V CDR1 and CDR2: SGHRS, YFSETQ. The CDR3 runs 15 residues. V was pared by 4 bases and J by 0 bases, with 3 bases of the junction left unmatched. CDR3 residues: CASSLRGGSTDTQYF. The CDR3 region has the DNA TGCGCCAGCAGCCTGCGGGGGGGCAGCACAGATACGCAGTATTTT. The variable domain in full, completed from reference TRBV5-1 and TRBJ2-3, reads KAGVTQTPRYLIKTRGQQVTLSCSPISGHRSVSWYQQTPGQGLQFLFEYFSETQRNKGNFPGRFSGRQFSNSRSEMNVSTLELGDSALYLCASSLRGGSTDTQYFGPGTRLTVL.

The V call is TRBV9, the J call TRBJ2-1; TRBD1 matches at 9 bases. From germline, CDR1 is SGDLS and CDR2 YYNGEE. Unmatched junction bases numbered 6, after V lost 0 bases and J lost 8 bases. This CDR3 spans 15 amino acids. The CDR3 region has the DNA TGTGCCAGCAGCGTAGAAGGGACAGGGTACCATGAGCAGTTCTTC. Residues: CASSVEGTGYHEQFF.

This chain joins TRBV7-8 and TRBJ1-5, with no clear D. Germline assignment: CDR1 SGHVS and CDR2 FQNEAQ. The ends were cut back, 1 base at V and 0 bases at J, with 10 bases in the middle. CDR3 length: 16 amino acids. The CDR3 reads CASSLGVYNSNQPQHF. The CDR3 DNA reads TGTGCCAGCAGCTTAGGGGTTTATAATAGCAATCAGCCCCAGCATTTT.